Detailed here is one T cell receptor beta chain. The antigen is unknown. The data are from a study of breast tumors, draining lymph nodes, adjacent tissues. Whole-study results and caveats: Findings are consistent with lymph node origin and intratumoral expansion of most tumor T cells. Tumor and nontumor repertoires were significantly more similar in luminal-like than in basal-like breast cancer.

Breast cancer patients provided tissue from their axillary draining lymph nodes. The CDR3 runs to 19 residues. Germline trimming cut 2 bases from V and 1 base from J; bases unmatched to any gene: 8. TCRdb reanalysed the multiplex PCR reads using MiXCR and keeps one entry per CDR3 protein. The sample lists approximately 130,000 distinct CDR3 sequences, around 24% seen once, with roughly 2.7% in the top ten. The source of this sequence is a female donor with breast cancer. Some clones in this sample may be carry-over from other donors' samples. V and J are TRBV12-3 or TRBV12-4 and TRBJ2-3, with 14 bases fitting TRBD2. Sequencing was done on a sample of axillary lymph node tissue. In DNA, the CDR3 is TGTGCCAGCAGTTTAAGAAGGGGACTAGCGGGGGCTGGCACAGATACGCAGTATTTT. Its protein product is CASSLRRGLAGAGTDTQYF.